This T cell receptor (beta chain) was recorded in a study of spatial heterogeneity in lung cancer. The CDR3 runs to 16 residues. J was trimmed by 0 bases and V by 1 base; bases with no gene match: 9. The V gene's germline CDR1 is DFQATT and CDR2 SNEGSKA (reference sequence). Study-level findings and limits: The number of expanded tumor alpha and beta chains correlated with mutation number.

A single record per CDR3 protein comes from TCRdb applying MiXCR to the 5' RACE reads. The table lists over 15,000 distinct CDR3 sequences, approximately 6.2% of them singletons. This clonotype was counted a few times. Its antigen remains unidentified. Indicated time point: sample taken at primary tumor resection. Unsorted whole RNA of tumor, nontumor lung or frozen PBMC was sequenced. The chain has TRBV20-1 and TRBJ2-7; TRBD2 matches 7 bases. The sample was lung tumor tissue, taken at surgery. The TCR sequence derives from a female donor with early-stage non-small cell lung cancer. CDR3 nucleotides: TGCAGTGCTAGAGGGCAGCGGGGCTTTAGCTCCTACGAGCAGTACTTC. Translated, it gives CSARGQRGFSSYEQYF.